Listed below are T cell receptor beta chains from one sample, sequenced in a study of Graves' ophthalmopathy and Graves' hyperthyroidism. TCRdb reprocessed the multiplex PCR reads with MiXCR, giving one entry per CDR3 protein. In the table there are 660,000 or so distinct CDR3 sequences, more than 40% of which are singletons. Material for sequencing was peripheral blood. Receptors were obtained from an adult man with Graves' ophthalmopathy. The CDR3 runs from the conserved cysteine through the conserved F or W. The D gene is left open where the match is weak. The size entry is marked missing in some rows and otherwise reads once, few, many or a size class.

>.|TRBV6-1|.|TRBJ2-7
TGTGCCAGCAGTGAAGAAGGTCCTCCGAGCTCCTACGAGCAGTACTTC
CASSEEGPPSSYEQYF
>.|TRBV29-1|.|TRBJ1-2
TGCAGCGTCCGGGACTCCTACAATGAGCAGGCTGGCTACACCTTC
CSVRDSYNEQAGYTF
>.|TRBV24-1|many|TRBJ1-2
TGTGCCACCAGTAATTCCGGGACTGGAGACTATGGCTACACCTTC
CATSNSGTGDYGYTF
>.|TRBV4-2|.|TRBJ1-3
TGTGCCAGCAGCCACCTGGGGTCTGGAAACACCATATATTTT
CASSHLGSGNTIYF
>.|TRBV29-1|.|TRBJ2-7
TGCAGCGTTGCCCGAATAGGAGGGGGCCATGAGCAGTACTTC
CSVARIGGGHEQYF
>.|TRBV7-9|once|TRBJ2-7
TGTGCCAGCAGCTTCCCAGGACCAGTAAGCGAGCAGTACTTC
CASSFPGPVSEQYF
>.|TRBV15|.|TRBJ1-2
TGTGCCACCAGCGCGCAGGGTGGTGTTAACTATGGCTACACCTTC
CATSAQGGVNYGYTF
>TRBD2|TRBV27|.|TRBJ2-5
TGTGCCAGCAGTCGACTTAGCGGGGGCGGGGAGACCCAGTACTTC
CASSRLSGGGETQYF
>TRBD2|TRBV11-2|.|TRBJ2-2
TGTGCCAGCAGCTTGGGTGTGGCGGGAGGGCGGACCGGGGAGCTGTTTTTT
CASSLGVAGGRTGELFF
>TRBD1|TRBV13|many|TRBJ1-5
TGTGCCAGCAGCTTAGGGCAGGGGGTAGGTCAGCCCCAGCATTTT
CASSLGQGVGQPQHF
>.|TRBV12-3/TRBV12-4|few|TRBJ2-5
TGTGCCAGCAGCCCGTGGTCCCAGCCGCAAGAGACCCAGTACTTC
CASSPWSQPQETQYF
>.|TRBV9|many|TRBJ2-2
TGTGCCAGCAGCGCGTCCGGGACGCGGGTAGGGGAGCTGTTTTTT
CASSASGTRVGELFF
>TRBD1|TRBV10-3|.|TRBJ1-2
TGTGCCATCAGACAGGGGGGCTACACCTTC
CAIRQGGYTF
>.|TRBV15|.|TRBJ1-5
TGTGCCACCAGCAGATATACAGAAGAGACCCAGCATTTT
CATSRYTEETQHF
>.|TRBV7-3|many|TRBJ2-7
TGTGCCAGCAGCCCTGAGAAAATCGTCCGAATCTACGAGCAGTACTTC
CASSPEKIVRIYEQYF
>TRBD1|TRBV4-1|few|TRBJ1-4
TGCGCCAGCAGCCAATACGGACAGGGGAATGAAAAACTGTTTTTT
CASSQYGQGNEKLFF
>.|TRBV7-2|many|TRBJ2-5
TGTGCCAGCAGCGACCGGGAGACCCAGTACTTC
CASSDRETQYF
>.|TRBV2|.|TRBJ1-5
TGTGCCAGCAGCGCAGGGGACCGAGACAATCAGCCCCAGCATTTT
CASSAGDRDNQPQHF
>TRBD2|TRBV24-1|.|TRBJ2-2
TGTGCCACCAGTGACAATAGCGGGGGGGCGATCGGGGAGCTGTTTTTT
CATSDNSGGAIGELFF
>.|TRBV29-1|many|TRBJ1-1
TGCAGCGTCACGGACAGAGACGCTGAAGCTTTCTTT
CSVTDRDAEAFF
>TRBD1|TRBV12-3/TRBV12-4|.|TRBJ2-6
TGTGCCAGCAGTCCCCGGTTGGGACAGGGCAGGCCCGGGGCCAACGTCCTGACTTTC
CASSPRLGQGRPGANVLTF
>.|TRBV29-1|.|TRBJ2-5
TGCAGCTTGAATGCGGGCCCTTACCAAGAGACCCAGTACTTC
CSLNAGPYQETQYF
>.|TRBV10-2|.|TRBJ2-3
TGCGCCAGCAACGGACCAGGTCAGGATACGCAGTATTTT
CASNGPGQDTQYF
>TRBD1|TRBV19|.|TRBJ2-3
TGTGCCAGTAGTATGATGGACAGGACAGATACGCAGTATTTT
CASSMMDRTDTQYF
>.|TRBV5-6|many|TRBJ2-7
TGTGCCAGCTCCGGGAGTGAGCAGTACTTC
CASSGSEQYF
>.|TRBV7-2|.|TRBJ1-2
TGTGCCAGCAGCGTAACGGCGGGTTGGAACAGTGGAAACACCTTC
CASSVTAGWNSGNTF
>.|TRBV7-3|many|TRBJ2-7
TGTGCCAGCAGCTTAAAACGGCAGGGCTACGAGCAGTACTTC
CASSLKRQGYEQYF
>.|TRBV6-5|many|TRBJ2-7
TGTGCCAGCAGTCACGGGCGCGAGCAGTACTTC
CASSHGREQYF
>TRBD1|TRBV25-1|once|TRBJ1-3
TGTGCCGGCAGTGAAATCGAGGGGGCGGGAAACACCATATATTTT
CAGSEIEGAGNTIYF